This T cell receptor beta chain was profiled in a study of neoadjuvant anti-PD-1 for oral cavity cancer. Background on the study: Around day 43, patients without progression received a fourth nivolumab dose before surgery.

Time point indicated: after neoadjuvant nivolumab, at surgical resection. Patients were newly diagnosed with stage II-IVA oral cavity squamous cell carcinoma without prior systemic or radiation treatment. Patients had HPV-negative, locally advanced oral cavity squamous cell carcinoma. PBMCs were not maintained or expanded in culture before analysis. The method was immunoSEQ multiplex PCR; TCRdb's version includes in-frame clones alone and lacks a portion of them. The table lists about 14,000 clones, more than 75% of them singletons. The V gene's germline CDR1 is SGHRS and CDR2 YFSETQ. The CDR3 runs to 14 residues. The V end was cut by 0 bases, the J end by 8 bases, with 11 bases between.

This chain joins TRBV5-1 and TRBJ1-4; D is unresolved. The sequencing here drew on PBMCs, taken after nivolumab (anti-PD-1) treatment. This receptor was obtained from a person aged 40 to 85 with oral cavity squamous cell carcinoma. The CDR3: CASSLESGREKLFF. The CDR3 coding sequence is TGCGCCAGCAGCTTGGAGTCTGGGAGAGAAAAACTGTTTTTT.